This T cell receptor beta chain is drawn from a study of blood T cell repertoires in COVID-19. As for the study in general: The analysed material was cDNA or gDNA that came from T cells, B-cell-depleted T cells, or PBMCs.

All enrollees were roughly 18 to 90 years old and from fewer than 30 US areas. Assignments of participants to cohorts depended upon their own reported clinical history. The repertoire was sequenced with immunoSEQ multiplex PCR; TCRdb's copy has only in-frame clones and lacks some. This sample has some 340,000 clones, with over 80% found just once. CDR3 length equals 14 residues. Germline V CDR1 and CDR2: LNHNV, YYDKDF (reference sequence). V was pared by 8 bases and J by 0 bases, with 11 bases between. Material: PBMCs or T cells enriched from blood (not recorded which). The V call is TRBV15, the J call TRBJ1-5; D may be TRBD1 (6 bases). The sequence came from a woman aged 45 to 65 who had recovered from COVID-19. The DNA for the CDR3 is TGTGCCACCGGAAGGGACAATAGCAATCAGCCCCAGCATTTT. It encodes CATGRDNSNQPQHF.